The subject of this entry is one T cell receptor beta chain. This sample stems from a study of blood T cell repertoires in COVID-19. Study information: Donors in the United States, Italy and Spain gave samples during acute or convalescent COVID-19.

The V gene end was trimmed by 2 bases and the J gene end by 4 bases; junction bases not matched to a gene: 5. Germline V gives CDR1 MNHEY, CDR2 SMNVEV (reference sequence). There are 15 residues in the CDR3. Generated by immunoSEQ multiplex PCR, the TCRdb table keeps only in-frame clones and is missing some. This repertoire shows 150,000 to 200,000 clones, 84% found once; its top ten account for more than 5.5%. The sequenced sample consisted of peripheral blood. The chain is built from TRBV27 and TRBJ2-5; 9 positions agree with TRBD1. This clonotype originated in a human donor in a cohort sampled during active COVID-19. Written as DNA, the CDR3 is TGTGCCAGCAGTTTACAGACAGGGGGGGGAGAGACCCAGTACTTC. Protein: CASSLQTGGGETQYF.